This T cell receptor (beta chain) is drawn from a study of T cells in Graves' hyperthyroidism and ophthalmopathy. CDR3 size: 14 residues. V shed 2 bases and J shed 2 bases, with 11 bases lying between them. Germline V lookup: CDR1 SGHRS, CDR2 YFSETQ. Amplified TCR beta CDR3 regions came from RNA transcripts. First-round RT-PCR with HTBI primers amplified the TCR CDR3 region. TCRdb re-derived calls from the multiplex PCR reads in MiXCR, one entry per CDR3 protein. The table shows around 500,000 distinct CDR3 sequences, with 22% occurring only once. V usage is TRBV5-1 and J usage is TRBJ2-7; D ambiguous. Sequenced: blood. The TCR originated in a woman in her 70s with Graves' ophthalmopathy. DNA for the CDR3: TGCGCCAGCAGCTTCGAAGGGAAACCCTACGAGCAGTACTTC. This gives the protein CASSFEGKPYEQYF.